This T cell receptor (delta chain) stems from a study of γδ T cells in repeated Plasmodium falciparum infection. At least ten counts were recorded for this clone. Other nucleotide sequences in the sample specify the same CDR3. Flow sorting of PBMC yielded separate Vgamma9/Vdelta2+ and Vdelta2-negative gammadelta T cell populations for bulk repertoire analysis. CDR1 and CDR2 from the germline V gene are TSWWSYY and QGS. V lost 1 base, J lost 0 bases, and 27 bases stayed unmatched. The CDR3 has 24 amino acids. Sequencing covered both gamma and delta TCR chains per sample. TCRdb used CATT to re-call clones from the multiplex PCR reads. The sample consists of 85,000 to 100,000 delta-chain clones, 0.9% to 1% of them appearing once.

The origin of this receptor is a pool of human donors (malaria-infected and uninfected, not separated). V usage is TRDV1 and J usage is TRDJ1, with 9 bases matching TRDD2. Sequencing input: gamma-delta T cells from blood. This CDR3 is CALGEPWPSFLRPSGGPYTDKLIF. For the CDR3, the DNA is TGTGCTCTTGGGGAACCATGGCCTTCCTTCCTACGACCCTCTGGGGGCCCGTACACCGATAAACTCATCTTT.